This TCR beta chain came from a study of blood T cell repertoires in COVID-19. The overall study: From the United States, Italy and Spain came samples of acute and convalescent COVID-19. PBMCs, B-cell-depleted T cells, or T cells were the source of the cDNA or gDNA that made up the material.

CDR1 KGHSH and CDR2 LQKENI come from the germline V gene. The CDR3 spans 15 residues. Trimming took 3 bases from V and 3 from J, leaving 13 bases between them. In the authors' workflow: Estimation of nucleated cell counts relied on the amplification of reference gene primers. TCRdb keeps only in-frame clones here, not all; method: immunoSEQ multiplex PCR. That table furnishes V, J and clone size, whereas the DNA furnished D and trimming. In the table there are 99,000 or so clones, around 81% of which are singletons. Material for sequencing was peripheral blood. The rearrangement uses TRBV18 and TRBJ2-3, with D perhaps matching TRBD1 (6 bases). This sequence originates from an older man with acute or convalescent COVID-19. The CDR3 nucleotides are TGTGCCAGCTCACCTCTGGGACATCAAACAGATACGCAGTATTTT. Translation gives CASSPLGHQTDTQYF.